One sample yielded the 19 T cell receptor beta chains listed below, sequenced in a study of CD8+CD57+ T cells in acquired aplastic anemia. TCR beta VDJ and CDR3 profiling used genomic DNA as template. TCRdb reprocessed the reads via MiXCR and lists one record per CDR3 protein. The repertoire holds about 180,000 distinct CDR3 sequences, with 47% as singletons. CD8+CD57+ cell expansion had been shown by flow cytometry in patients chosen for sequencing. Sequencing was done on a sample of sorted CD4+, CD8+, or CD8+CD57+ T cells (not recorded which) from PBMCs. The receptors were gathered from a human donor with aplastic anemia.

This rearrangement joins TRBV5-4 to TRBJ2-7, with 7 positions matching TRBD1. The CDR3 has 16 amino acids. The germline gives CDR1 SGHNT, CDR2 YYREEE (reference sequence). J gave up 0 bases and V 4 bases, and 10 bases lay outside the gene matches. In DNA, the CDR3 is TGTGCCAGCAGCATTCCGACAGGGATCAGCTCCTACGAGCAGTACTTC. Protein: CASSIPTGISSYEQYF.

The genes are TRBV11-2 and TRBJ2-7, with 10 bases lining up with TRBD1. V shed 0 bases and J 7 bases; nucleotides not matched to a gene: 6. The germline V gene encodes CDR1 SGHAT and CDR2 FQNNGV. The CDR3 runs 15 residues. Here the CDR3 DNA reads TGTGCCAGCAGCTTAGATGGGGACAGGGGAGGAGAGCAGTACTTC. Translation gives CASSLDGDRGGEQYF.

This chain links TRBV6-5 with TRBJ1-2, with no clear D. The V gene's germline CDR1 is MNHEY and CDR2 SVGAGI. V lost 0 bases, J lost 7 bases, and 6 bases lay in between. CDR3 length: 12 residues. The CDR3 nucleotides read TGTGCCAGCAGTTACTCCGAAGGTGGCTACACCTTC. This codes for CASSYSEGGYTF.

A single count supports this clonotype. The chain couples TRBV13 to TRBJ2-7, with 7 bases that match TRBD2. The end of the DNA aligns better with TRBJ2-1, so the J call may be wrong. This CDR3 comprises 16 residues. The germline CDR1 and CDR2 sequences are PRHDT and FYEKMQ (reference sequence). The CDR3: CASSLYGGRTNNEQFF. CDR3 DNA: TGTGCCAGCAGCTTATATGGCGGGAGAACGAACAATGAGCAGTTCTTC.

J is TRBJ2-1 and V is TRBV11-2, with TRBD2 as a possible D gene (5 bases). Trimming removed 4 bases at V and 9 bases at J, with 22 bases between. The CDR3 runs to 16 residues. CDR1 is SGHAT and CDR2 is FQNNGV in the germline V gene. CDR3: CASSSPEHSVYGEQFF. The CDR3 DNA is TGTGCCAGCAGCTCACCAGAGCATAGCGTGTATGGTGAGCAGTTCTTC.

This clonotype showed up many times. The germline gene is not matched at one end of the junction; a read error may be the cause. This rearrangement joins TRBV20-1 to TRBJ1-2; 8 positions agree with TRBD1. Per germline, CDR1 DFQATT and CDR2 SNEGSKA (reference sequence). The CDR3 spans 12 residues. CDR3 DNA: TGCAGTGCAACCAGAACTCAGGGGGCGCCGAACTTC. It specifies CSATRTQGAPNF.

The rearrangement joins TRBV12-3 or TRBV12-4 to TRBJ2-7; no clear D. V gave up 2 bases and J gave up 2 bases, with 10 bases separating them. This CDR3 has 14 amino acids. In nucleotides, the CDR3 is TGTGCCAGCAGTTTAAGCAGTATGACCTACGAGCAGTACTTC. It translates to CASSLSSMTYEQYF.

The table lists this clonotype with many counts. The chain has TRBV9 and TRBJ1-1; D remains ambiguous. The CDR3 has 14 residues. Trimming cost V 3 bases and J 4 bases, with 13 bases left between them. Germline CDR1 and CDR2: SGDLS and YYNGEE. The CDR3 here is CASSAVRIPTEAFF. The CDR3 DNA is TGTGCCAGCAGCGCAGTCAGGATTCCCACTGAAGCTTTCTTT.

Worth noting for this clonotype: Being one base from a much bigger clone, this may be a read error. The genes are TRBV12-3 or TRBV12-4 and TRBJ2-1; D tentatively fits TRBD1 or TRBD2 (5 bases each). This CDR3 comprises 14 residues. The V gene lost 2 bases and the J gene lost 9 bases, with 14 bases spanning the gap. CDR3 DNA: TGTGCCAGCAGTTTAAGTGGGGGTTGGGGTGAGCAGTTCTTC. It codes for CASSLSGGWGEQFF.

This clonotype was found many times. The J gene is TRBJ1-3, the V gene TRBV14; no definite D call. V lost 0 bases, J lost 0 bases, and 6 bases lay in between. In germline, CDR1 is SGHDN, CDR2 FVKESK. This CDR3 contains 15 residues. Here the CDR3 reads CASSQEGYSGNTIYF. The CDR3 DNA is TGTGCCAGCAGCCAAGAGGGGTACTCTGGAAACACCATATATTTT.

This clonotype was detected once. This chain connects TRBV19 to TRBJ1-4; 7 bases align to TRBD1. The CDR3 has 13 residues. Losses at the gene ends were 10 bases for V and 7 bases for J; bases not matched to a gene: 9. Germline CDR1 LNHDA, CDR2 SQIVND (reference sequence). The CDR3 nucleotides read TGTGCCACTAAACATCAGGGGGTTGAAAAACTGTTTTTT. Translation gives CATKHQGVEKLFF.

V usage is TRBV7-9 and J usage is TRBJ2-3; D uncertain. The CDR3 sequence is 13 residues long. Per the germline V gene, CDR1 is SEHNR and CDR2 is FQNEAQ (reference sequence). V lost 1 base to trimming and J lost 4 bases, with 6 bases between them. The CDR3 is CASSLGSADTQYF. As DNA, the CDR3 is TGTGCCAGCAGCTTAGGAAGCGCAGATACGCAGTATTTT.

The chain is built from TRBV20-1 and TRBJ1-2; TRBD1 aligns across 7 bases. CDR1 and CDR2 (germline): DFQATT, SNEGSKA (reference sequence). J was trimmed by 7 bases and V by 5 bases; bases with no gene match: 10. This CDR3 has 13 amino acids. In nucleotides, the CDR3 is TGCAGTGCTCCGGACGACAGGGTAGTTGGCTACACCTTC. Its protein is CSAPDDRVVGYTF.

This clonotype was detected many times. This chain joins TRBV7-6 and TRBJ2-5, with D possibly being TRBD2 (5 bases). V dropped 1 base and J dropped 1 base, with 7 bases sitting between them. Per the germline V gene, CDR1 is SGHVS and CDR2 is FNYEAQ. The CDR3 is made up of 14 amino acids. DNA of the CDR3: TGTGCCAGCAGCTTAGGAGGGTTCCAAGAGACCCAGTACTTC. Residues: CASSLGGFQETQYF.

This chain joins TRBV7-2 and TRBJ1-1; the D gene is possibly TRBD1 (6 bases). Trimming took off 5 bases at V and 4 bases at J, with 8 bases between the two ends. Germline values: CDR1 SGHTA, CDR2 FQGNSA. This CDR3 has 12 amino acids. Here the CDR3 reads CASSRQVTEAFF. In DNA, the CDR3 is TGTGCCAGCAGCCGACAGGTCACTGAAGCTTTCTTT.

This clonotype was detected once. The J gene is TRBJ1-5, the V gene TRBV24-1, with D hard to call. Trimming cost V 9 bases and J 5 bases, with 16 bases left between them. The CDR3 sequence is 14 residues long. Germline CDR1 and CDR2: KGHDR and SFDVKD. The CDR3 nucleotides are TGTGCCACCCATATGTGGGATGGGCATCAGCCCCAGCATTTT. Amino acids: CATHMWDGHQPQHF.

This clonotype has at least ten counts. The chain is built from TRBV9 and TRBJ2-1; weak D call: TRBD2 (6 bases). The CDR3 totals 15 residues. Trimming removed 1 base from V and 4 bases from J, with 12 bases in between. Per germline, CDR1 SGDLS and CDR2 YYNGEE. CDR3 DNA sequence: TGTGCCAGCAGCGTACAGGAGGGACCTTACAATGAGCAGTTCTTC. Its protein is CASSVQEGPYNEQFF.

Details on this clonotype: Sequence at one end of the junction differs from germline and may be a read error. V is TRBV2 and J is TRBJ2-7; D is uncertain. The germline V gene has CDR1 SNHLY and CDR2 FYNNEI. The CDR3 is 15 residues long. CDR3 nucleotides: TGTGTCAGCAGTGAAGTTGGGCAGCACCCCTACGAGCAGTACTTC. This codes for CVSSEVGQHPYEQYF. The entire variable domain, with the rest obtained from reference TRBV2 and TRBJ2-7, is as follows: EPEVTQTPSHQVTQMGQEVILRCVPISNHLYFYWYRQILGQKVEFLVSFYNNEISEKSEIFDDQFSVERPDGSNFTLKIRSTKLEDSAMYFCVSSEVGQHPYEQYFGPGTRLTVT.

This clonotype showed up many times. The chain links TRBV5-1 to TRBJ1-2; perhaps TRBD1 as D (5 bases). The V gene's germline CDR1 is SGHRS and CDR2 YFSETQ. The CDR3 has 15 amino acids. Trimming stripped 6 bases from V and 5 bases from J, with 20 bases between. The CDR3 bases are TGCGCCAGCACCCCAGGGATCACGGGTTCATATGGCTACACCTTC. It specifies CASTPGITGSYGYTF.